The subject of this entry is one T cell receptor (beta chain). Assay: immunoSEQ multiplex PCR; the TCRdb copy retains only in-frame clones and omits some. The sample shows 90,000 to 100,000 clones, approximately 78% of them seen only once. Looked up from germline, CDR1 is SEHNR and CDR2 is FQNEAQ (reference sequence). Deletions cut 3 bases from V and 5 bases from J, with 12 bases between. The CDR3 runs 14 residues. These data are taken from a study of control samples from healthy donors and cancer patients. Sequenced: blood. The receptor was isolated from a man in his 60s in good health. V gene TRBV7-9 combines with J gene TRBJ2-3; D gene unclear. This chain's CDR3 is CASSLGSLGDTQYF. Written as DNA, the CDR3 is TGTGCCAGCAGCTTGGGGTCCTTGGGAGATACGCAGTATTTT.